The rows below give T cell receptor beta chains drawn from one sample of a study of neoadjuvant anti-PD-1 for oral cavity cancer. The assay was immunoSEQ multiplex PCR, and TCRdb's table has in-frame clones only and misses some. The sample holds over 12,000 clones, 71% seen once. Sample: PBMCs, taken before nivolumab (anti-PD-1) treatment. The receptors were sampled from a person aged 40 to 85 with oral cavity squamous cell carcinoma. CDR3s include the opening cysteine and the closing phenylalanine or tryptophan. The D gene is left open where the match is weak. Clone size, where shown, is once, few, many, or a class for clones that have expanded.

V: TRBV6-1; J: TRBJ1-5; size: few; D: .; DNA: TGTGCCAGCACCGGACCTAATAGCAATCAGCCCCAGCATTTT; CDR3: CASTGPNSNQPQHF
V: TRBV2; J: TRBJ2-5; size: few; D: .; DNA: TGTGCCAGCAGGGGGGACGGGGAAGAGACCCCGTACTTC; CDR3: CASRGDGEETPYF
V: TRBV28; J: TRBJ1-3; size: few; D: TRBD1; DNA: TGTGCCAGCAGGGACAGGGGAGCTGGAAACACCATATATTTT; CDR3: CASRDRGAGNTIYF
V: TRBV4-2; J: TRBJ2-7; size: few; D: .; DNA: TGTGCCAGCAGCCATCGCGCTGAGGGGTCCTCCTACGAGCAGTACTTC; CDR3: CASSHRAEGSSYEQYF
V: TRBV5-1; J: TRBJ2-5; size: few; D: TRBD2; DNA: TGCGCCAGCAGCACAATAGCGGGGGGTTCTGAGACCCAGTACTTC; CDR3: CASSTIAGGSETQYF
V: TRBV28; J: TRBJ1-1; size: few; D: .; DNA: TGTGCCAGCAGCCCGCCGGGGTGGGAACCTCGAACGGCATATGAAGCTTTCTTT; CDR3: CASSPPGWEPRTAYEAFF
V: TRBV19; J: TRBJ1-2; size: .; D: .; DNA: TGTGCCAGTAGTACTTACCCGGGACACAACTATGGCTACACCTTC; CDR3: CASSTYPGHNYGYTF
V: TRBV19; J: TRBJ1-2; size: .; D: TRBD1; DNA: TGTGCCAGTAGGGAGACAGGGGGCTATGGCTACACCTTC; CDR3: CASRETGGYGYTF
V: TRBV29-1; J: TRBJ2-2; size: once; D: TRBD1; DNA: TGCAGCGTGGGACAGCCGAACACCGGGGAGCTGTTTTTT; CDR3: CSVGQPNTGELFF
V: TRBV29-1; J: TRBJ1-2; size: once; D: .; DNA: TGCAGCGTAGGGGGGTCTAACTATGGCTACACCTTC; CDR3: CSVGGSNYGYTF